One T cell receptor beta chain is described in this entry. Germline CDR1 and CDR2: LNHDA and SQIVND (reference sequence). The CDR3 contains 16 residues. V was trimmed by 2 bases and J by 0 bases, leaving 10 bases between them. Method: immunoSEQ multiplex PCR; TCRdb's copy keeps in-frame clones and lacks some. The sample lists roughly 100,000 clones, roughly 90% seen once, with over 15% in the top ten. The sample is drawn from a study of control samples from healthy donors and cancer patients. The sample consisted of PBMCs. The chain couples TRBV19 to TRBJ2-2; tentatively, D is TRBD2 (6 bases). The receptor's source is a man aged 60 to 75 with lung cancer. The CDR3 DNA sequence: TGTGCCAGTAGTATATTAGCGGCCCCGAACACCGGGGAGCTGTTTTTT. Translation gives CASSILAAPNTGELFF.